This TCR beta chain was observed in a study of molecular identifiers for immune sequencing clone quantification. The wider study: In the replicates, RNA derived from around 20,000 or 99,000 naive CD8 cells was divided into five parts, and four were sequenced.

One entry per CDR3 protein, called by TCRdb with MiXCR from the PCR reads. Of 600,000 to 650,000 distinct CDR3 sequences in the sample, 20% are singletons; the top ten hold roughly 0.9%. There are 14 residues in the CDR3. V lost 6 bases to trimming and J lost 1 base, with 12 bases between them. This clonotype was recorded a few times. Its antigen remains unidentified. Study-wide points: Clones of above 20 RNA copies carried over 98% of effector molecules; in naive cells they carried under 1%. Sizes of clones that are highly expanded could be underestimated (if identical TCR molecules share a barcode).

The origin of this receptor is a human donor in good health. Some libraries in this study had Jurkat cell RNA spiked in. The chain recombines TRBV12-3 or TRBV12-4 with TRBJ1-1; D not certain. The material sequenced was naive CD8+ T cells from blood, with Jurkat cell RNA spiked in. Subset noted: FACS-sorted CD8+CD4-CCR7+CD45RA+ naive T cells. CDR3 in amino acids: CASSLFGSNTEAFF. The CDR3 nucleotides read TGTGCCAGCAGCCTCTTTGGGTCGAACACTGAAGCTTTCTTT.